Reported below is one T cell receptor beta chain. Clones were sequenced by immunoSEQ multiplex PCR, and TCRdb holds only the in-frame ones, with some missing. The profile shows 52,000 or so clones, roughly 94% of them singletons. This specimen belongs to a study of OX40 agonist ivuxolimab in advanced cancers. The V gene's germline CDR1 is LNHDA and CDR2 SQIVND (reference sequence). CDR3 length equals 14 residues. V was clipped by 3 bases and J by 0 bases, with 9 bases between them. The input for sequencing was CD4+ or CD8+ T cells sorted from blood, taken in a trial of the OX40 agonist ivuxolimab. The rearrangement joins TRBV19 to TRBJ2-7; D gene uncertain. This clonotype originated in an adult with an advanced solid tumor such as melanoma, head and neck, liver or kidney cancer. For the CDR3, the DNA is TGTGCCAGTAGTATCATGAGTGGCTCCTACGAGCAGTACTTC. It specifies CASSIMSGSYEQYF.